The clone carrying this T cell receptor (beta chain) was picked up a small number of times. The CDR3 sequence is 16 residues long. The germline V and J ends were trimmed by 1 base and 4 bases, with 16 bases remaining between them. CDR1 and CDR2 (germline): MDHEN, SYDVKM. TCRdb ran MiXCR on the RT-PCR reads and lists one entry per CDR3 protein. The sample lists roughly 12,000 distinct CDR3 sequences, around 25% occurring once. The data originate from a study of patients and donors after allogeneic stem cell transplantation. The V and J genes are TRBV28 and TRBJ1-1, with unresolved D. The origin of this receptor is a human donor who was either an allogeneic HSCT recipient or a stem cell or donor lymphocyte infusion donor (not recorded which). It is not recorded whose cells these are; they may come from a transplant donor. The material sequenced was blood, either unsorted or a sorted T cell fraction (not recorded which). The CDR3 DNA follows: TGTGCCAGCAGTTTATTAGGGAAAATGGGGAGCACTGAAGCTTTCTTT. It specifies CASSLLGKMGSTEAFF.